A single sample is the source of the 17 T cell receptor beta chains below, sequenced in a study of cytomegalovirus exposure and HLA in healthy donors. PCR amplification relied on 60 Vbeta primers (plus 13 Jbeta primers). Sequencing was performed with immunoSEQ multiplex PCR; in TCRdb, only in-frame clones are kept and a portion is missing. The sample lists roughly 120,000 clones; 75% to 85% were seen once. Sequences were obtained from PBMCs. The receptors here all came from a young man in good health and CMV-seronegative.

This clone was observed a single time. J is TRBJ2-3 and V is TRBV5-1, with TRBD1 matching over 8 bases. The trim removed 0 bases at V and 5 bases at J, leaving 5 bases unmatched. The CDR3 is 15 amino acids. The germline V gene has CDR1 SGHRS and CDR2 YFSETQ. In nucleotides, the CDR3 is TGCGCCAGCAGCTTGGAAGGACAGGGTCAAGATACGCAGTATTTT. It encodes CASSLEGQGQDTQYF.

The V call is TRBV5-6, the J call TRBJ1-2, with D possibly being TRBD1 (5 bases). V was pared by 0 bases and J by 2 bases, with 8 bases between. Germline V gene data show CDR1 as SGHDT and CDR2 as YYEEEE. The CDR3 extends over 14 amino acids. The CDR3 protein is CASSLEAGNYGYTF. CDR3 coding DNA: TGTGCCAGCAGCTTGGAGGCAGGGAACTATGGCTACACCTTC.

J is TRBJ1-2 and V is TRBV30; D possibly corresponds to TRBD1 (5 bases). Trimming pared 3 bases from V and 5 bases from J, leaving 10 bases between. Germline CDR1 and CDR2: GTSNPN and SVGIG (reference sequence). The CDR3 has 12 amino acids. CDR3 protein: CAWSDAGYGYTF. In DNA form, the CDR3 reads TGTGCCTGGAGCGACGCAGGGTATGGCTACACCTTC.

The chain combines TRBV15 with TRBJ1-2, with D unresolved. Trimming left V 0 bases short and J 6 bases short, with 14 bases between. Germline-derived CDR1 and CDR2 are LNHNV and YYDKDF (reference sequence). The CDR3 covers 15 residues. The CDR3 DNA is TGTGCCACCAGCAGAGACGATGGAAACAGAGATGGCTACACCTTC. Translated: CATSRDDGNRDGYTF.

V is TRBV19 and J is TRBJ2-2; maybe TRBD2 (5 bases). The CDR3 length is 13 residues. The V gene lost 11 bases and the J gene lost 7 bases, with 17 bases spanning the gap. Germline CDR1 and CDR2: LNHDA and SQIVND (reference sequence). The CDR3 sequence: CAVRLRHGGELFF. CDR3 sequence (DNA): TGTGCCGTCCGACTAAGGCATGGCGGGGAGCTGTTTTTT.

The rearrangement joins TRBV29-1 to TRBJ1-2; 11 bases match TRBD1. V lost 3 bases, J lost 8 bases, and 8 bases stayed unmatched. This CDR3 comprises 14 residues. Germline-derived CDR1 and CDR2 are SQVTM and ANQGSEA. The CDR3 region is CSVDSGQGARGYTF. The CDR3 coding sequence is TGCAGCGTTGATTCCGGACAGGGGGCGCGCGGCTACACCTTC.

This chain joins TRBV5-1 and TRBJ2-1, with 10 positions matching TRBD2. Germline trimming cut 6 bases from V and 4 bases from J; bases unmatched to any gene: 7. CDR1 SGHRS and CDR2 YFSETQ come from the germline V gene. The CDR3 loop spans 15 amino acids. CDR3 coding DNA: TGCGCCAGCATTCCAACTAGCGGGATATACAATGAGCAGTTCTTC. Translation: CASIPTSGIYNEQFF.

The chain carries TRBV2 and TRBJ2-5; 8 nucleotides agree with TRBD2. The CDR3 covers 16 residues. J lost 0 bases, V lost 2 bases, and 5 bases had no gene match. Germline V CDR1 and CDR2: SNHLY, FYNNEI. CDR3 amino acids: CASSEWVAGNQETQYF. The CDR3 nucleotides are TGTGCCAGCAGTGAATGGGTAGCGGGAAACCAAGAGACCCAGTACTTC.

The DNA for the CDR3 is TGCGCCAGCAGCTTGGAACAGGGACAGGGAGGTGATGGCTACACCTTC. This sequence encodes CASSLEQGQGGDGYTF. The genes are TRBV5-1 and TRBJ1-2, with 9 nucleotides matching TRBD1. CDR3 length: 16 residues. V gave up 0 bases and J gave up 6 bases; unmatched junction bases: 9. Germline assignment: CDR1 SGHRS and CDR2 YFSETQ.

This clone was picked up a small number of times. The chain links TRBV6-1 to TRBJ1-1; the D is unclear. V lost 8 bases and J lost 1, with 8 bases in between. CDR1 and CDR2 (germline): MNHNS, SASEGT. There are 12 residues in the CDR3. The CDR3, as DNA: TGTGCCAGCCTCCAGGCGAACACTGAAGCTTTCTTT. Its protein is CASLQANTEAFF.

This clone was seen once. The chain's CDR3 is CAIAMTGFTYEQYF. CDR3 DNA: TGTGCCATCGCCATGACAGGGTTCACCTACGAGCAGTACTTC. V usage is TRBV10-3 and J usage is TRBJ2-7, with 7 bases identical to TRBD1. The germline V gene has CDR1 ENHRY and CDR2 SYGVKD. The CDR3 consists of 14 residues. J was trimmed by 2 bases and V by 8 bases; bases with no gene match: 9.

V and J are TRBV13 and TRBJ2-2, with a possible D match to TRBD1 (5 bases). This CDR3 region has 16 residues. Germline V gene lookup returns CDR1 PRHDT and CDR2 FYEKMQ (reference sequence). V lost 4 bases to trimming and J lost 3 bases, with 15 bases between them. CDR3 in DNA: TGTGCCAGCAGCTCCTCCTATGGCAGGGACACCGGGGAGCTGTTTTTT. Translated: CASSSSYGRDTGELFF.

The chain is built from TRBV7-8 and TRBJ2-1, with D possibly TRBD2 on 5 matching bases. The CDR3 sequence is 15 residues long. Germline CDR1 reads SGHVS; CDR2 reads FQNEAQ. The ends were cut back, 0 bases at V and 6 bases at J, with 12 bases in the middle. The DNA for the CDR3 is TGTGCCAGCAGCTTAGCTCCGGGATGGGGCAATGAGCAGTTCTTC. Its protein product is CASSLAPGWGNEQFF. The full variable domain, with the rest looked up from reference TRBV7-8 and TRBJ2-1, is GAGVSQSPRYKVAKRGQDVALRCDPISGHVSLFWYQQALGQGPEFLTYFQNEAQLDKSGLPSDRFFAERPEGSVSTLKIQRTQQEDSAVYLCASSLAPGWGNEQFFGPGTRLTVL.

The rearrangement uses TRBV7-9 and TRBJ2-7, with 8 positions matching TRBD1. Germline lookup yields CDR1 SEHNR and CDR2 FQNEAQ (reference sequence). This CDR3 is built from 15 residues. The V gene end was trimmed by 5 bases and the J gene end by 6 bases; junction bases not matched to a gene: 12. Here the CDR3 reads CASSPLDRVLREQYF. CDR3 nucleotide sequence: TGTGCCAGCAGCCCCCTGGACAGGGTGTTACGCGAGCAGTACTTC. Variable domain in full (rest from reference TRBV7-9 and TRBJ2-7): DTGVSQNPRHKITKRGQNVTFRCDPISEHNRLYWYRQTLGQGPEFLTYFQNEAQLEKSRLLSDRFSAERPKGSFSTLEIQRTEQGDSAMYLCASSPLDRVLREQYFGPGTRLTVT.

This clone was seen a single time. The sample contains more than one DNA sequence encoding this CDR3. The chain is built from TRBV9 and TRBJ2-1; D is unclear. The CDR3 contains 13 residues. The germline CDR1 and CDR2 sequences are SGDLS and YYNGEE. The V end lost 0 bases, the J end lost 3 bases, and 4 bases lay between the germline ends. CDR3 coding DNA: TGTGCCAGCAGCGTAGCTCTCTACAATGAGCAGTTCTTC. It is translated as CASSVALYNEQFF.

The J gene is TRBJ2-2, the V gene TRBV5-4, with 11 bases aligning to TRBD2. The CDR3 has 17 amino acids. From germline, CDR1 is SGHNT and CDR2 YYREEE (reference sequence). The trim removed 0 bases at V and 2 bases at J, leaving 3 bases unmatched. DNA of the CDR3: TGTGCCAGCAGCTTGGGGGGGACTAGCGGAAACACCGGGGAGCTGTTTTTT. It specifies CASSLGGTSGNTGELFF.

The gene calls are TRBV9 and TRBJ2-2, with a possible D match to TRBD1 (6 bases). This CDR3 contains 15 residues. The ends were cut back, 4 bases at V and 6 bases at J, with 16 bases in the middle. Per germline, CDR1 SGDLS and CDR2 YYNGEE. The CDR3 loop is CASSHGTGRPGELFF. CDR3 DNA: TGTGCCAGCAGCCACGGCACAGGGAGACCCGGGGAGCTGTTTTTT.